This is a list of T cell receptor beta chains from one sample in a study of OX40 agonist ivuxolimab in advanced cancers. The assay was immunoSEQ multiplex PCR, and TCRdb's table has in-frame clones only and misses some. The sample lists 65,000 to 95,000 clones; around 90% were seen once. The sample was CD4+ or CD8+ T cells sorted from blood, taken in a trial of the OX40 agonist ivuxolimab. Every receptor here comes from an adult with an advanced solid tumor such as melanoma, head and neck, liver or kidney cancer. Each CDR3 is given with its conserved first and last residue. D genes are given only for firm matches. Clone size, where shown, is once, few, many, or a class for clones that have expanded.

abundance,v_gene,d_gene,j_gene,len,CDR3nt,CDR3aa
-,TRBV25-1,-,TRBJ1-4,12,TGTGCCAGCTGCCAGGCTGGGGAAAAACTGTTTTTT,CASCQAGEKLFF
-,TRBV7-9,-,TRBJ1-1,15,TGTGCCAGCAGCCATGACCCCCGCGGGATCCCTGAAGCTTTCTTT,CASSHDPRGIPEAFF
-,TRBV19,-,TRBJ1-1,15,TGTGCCAGTAGTCCCCTCGCAGGGGCGCACACTGAAGCTTTCTTT,CASSPLAGAHTEAFF
-,TRBV6-1,-,TRBJ2-7,14,TGTGCCAGCAGTGCAAGACACGGCTCCTACGAGCAGTACTTC,CASSARHGSYEQYF
-,TRBV27,-,TRBJ2-7,13,TGTGCCAGCAGTTTATCTCCTTCCTACGAGCAGTACTTC,CASSLSPSYEQYF
-,TRBV19,-,TRBJ2-7,12,TGTGCCAGTAGTATGGCCGTCGGGGAGCAGTACTTC,CASSMAVGEQYF
-,TRBV21-1,-,TRBJ1-5,17,TGTGCCAGCAGCAAGGGCCGCGGGGGGGGACTCAATCAGCCCCAGCATTTT,CASSKGRGGGLNQPQHF
-,TRBV9,-,TRBJ1-1,12,TGTGCCAGCAGCGTAGGGGAAGATGAAGCTTTCTTT,CASSVGEDEAFF
few,TRBV4-1,TRBD2,TRBJ2-1,16,TGCGCCAGCAGCCAAGAACTAGCGGGGGGGAACAATGAGCAGTTCTTC,CASSQELAGGNNEQFF
once,TRBV2,-,TRBJ2-5,13,TGTGCCAGCATGGGGCAGCCCCAAGAGACCCAGTACTTC,CASMGQPQETQYF
medium-sized,TRBV9,TRBD1,TRBJ2-7,14,TGTGCCAGCAGTGGAACGACAGGGTCCTACGAGCAGTACTTC,CASSGTTGSYEQYF
-,TRBV7-6,-,TRBJ2-1,13,TGTGCCAGCAGCCCAAATATCTACAATGAGCAGTTCTTC,CASSPNIYNEQFF